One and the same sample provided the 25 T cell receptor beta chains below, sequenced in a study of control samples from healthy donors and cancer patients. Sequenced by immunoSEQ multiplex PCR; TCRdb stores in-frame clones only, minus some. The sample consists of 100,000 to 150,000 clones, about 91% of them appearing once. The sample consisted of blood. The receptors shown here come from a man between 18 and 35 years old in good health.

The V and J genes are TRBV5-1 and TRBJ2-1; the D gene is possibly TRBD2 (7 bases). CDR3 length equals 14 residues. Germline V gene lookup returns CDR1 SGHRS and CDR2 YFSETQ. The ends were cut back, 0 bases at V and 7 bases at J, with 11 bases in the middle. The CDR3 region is CASSLAGGRNEQFF. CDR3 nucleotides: TGCGCCAGCAGCTTGGCGGGGGGCAGGAATGAGCAGTTCTTC.

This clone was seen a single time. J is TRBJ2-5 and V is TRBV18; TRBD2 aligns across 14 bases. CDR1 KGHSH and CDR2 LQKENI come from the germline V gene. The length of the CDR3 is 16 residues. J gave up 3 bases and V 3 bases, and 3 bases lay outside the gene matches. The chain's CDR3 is CASSPGLAGGEETQYF. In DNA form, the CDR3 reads TGTGCCAGCTCACCTGGACTAGCGGGGGGTGAAGAGACCCAGTACTTC. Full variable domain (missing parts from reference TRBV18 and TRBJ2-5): NAGVMQNPRHLVRRRGQEARLRCSPMKGHSHVYWYRQLPEEGLKFMVYLQKENIIDESGMPKERFSAEFPKEGPSILRIQQVVRGDSAAYFCASSPGLAGGEETQYFGPGTRLLVL.

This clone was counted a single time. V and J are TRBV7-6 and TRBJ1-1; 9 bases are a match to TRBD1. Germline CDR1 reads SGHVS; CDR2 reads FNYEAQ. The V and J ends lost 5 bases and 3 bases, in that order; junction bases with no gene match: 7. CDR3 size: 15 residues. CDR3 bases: TGTGCCAGCAGCCCCGTGAGGACAGGGGACACTGAAGCTTTCTTT. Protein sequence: CASSPVRTGDTEAFF.

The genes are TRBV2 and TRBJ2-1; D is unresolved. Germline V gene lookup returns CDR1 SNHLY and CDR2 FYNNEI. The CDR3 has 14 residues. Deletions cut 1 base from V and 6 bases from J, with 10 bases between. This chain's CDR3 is CASSEGEWINEQFF. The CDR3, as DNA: TGTGCCAGCAGTGAAGGCGAGTGGATCAATGAGCAGTTCTTC.

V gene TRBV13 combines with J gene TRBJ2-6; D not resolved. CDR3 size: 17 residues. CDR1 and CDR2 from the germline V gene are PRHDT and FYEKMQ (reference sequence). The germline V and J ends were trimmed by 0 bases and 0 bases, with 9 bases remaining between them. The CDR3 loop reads CASSLGLGLSGANVLTF. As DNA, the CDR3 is TGTGCCAGCAGCTTAGGCCTCGGTCTCTCTGGGGCCAACGTCCTGACTTTC.

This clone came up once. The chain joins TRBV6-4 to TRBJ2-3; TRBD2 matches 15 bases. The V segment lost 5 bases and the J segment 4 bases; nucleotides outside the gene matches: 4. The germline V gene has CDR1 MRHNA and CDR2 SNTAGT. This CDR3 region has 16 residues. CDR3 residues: CASSPGLAGGSDTQYF. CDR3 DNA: TGTGCCAGCAGTCCAGGACTAGCGGGGGGGTCAGATACGCAGTATTTT.

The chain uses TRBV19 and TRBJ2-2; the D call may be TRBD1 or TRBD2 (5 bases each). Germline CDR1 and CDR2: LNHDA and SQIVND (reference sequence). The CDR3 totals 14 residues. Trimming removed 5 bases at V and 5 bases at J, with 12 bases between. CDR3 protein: CASSLGDRTGELFF. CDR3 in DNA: TGTGCCAGTAGTTTGGGGGATCGGACCGGGGAGCTGTTTTTT.

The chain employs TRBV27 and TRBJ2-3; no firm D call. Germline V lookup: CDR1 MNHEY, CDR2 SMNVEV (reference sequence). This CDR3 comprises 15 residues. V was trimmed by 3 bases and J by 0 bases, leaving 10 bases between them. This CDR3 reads CASSLWLSSTDTQYF. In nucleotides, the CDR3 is TGTGCCAGCAGTTTGTGGCTGTCGAGCACAGATACGCAGTATTTT.

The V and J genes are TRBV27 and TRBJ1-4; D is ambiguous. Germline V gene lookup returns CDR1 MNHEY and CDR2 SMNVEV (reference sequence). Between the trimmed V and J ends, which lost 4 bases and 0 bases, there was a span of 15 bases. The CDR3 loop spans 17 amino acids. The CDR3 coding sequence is TGTGCCAGCAGTTCCCGGGTAACCCCTGCAACTAATGAAAAACTGTTTTTT. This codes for CASSSRVTPATNEKLFF. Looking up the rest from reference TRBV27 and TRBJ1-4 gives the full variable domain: EAQVTQNPRYLITVTGKKLTVTCSQNMNHEYMSWYRQDPGLGLRQIYYSMNVEVTDKGDVPEGYKVSRKEKRNFPLILESPSPNQTSLYFCASSSRVTPATNEKLFFGSGTQLSVL.

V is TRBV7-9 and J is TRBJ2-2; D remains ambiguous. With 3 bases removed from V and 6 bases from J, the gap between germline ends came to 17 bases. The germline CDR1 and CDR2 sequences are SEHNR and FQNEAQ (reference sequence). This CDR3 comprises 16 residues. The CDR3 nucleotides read TGTGCCAGCAGCTTGATCGGTTCGGGTTACGCCGGGGAGCTGTTTTTT. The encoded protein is CASSLIGSGYAGELFF.

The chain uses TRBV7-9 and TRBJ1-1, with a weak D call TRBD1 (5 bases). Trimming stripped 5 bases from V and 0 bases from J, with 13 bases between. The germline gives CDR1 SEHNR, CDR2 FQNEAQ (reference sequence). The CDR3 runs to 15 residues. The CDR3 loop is CASSIRVGMNTEAFF. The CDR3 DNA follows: TGTGCCAGCAGCATCAGGGTTGGGATGAACACTGAAGCTTTCTTT.

The CDR3 DNA follows: TGTGCCAGCAGCCGCCGGGACAGCTCCTACGAGCAGTACTTC. It is translated as CASSRRDSSYEQYF. The chain joins TRBV7-2 to TRBJ2-7; TRBD1 aligns across 7 bases. The CDR3 length is 14 residues. With V trimmed by 5 bases and J by 0 bases, 4 bases remained unmatched. Germline values: CDR1 SGHTA, CDR2 FQGNSA.

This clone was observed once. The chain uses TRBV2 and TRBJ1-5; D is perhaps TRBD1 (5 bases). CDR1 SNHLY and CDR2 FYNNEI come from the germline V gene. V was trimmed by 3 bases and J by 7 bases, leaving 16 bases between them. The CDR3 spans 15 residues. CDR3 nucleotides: TGTGCCAGCAGTGATGGGGGGGATTTTGGACAGCCCCAGCATTTT. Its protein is CASSDGGDFGQPQHF.

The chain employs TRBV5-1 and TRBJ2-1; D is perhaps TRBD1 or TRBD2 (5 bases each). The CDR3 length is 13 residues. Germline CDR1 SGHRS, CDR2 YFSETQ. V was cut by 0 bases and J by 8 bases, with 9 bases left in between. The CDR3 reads CASSLAGDDEQFF. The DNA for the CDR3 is TGCGCCAGCAGCTTGGCCGGGGACGATGAGCAGTTCTTC.

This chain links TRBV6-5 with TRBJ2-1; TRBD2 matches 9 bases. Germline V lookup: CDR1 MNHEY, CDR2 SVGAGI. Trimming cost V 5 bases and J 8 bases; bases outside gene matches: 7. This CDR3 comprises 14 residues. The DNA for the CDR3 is TGTGCCAGCAGTAAATATAGCGGGGGCTATGAGCAGTTCTTC. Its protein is CASSKYSGGYEQFF.

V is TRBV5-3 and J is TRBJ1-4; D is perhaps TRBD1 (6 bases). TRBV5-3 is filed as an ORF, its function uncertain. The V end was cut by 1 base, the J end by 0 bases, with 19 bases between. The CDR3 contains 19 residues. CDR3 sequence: CARSLRGPGHPATNEKLFF. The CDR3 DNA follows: TGTGCCAGAAGCTTGAGAGGTCCGGGACACCCTGCAACTAATGAAAAACTGTTTTTT.

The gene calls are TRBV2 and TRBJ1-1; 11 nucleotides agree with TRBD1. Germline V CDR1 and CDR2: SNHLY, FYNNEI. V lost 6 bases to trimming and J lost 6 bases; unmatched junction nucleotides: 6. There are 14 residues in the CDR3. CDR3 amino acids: CASSPDRGLSEAFF. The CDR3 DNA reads TGTGCCAGCAGCCCGGACAGGGGGCTGTCTGAAGCTTTCTTT. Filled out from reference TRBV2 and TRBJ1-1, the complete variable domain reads EPEVTQTPSHQVTQMGQEVILRCVPISNHLYFYWYRQILGQKVEFLVSFYNNEISEKSEIFDDQFSVERPDGSNFTLKIRSTKLEDSAMYFCASSPDRGLSEAFFGQGTRLTVV.

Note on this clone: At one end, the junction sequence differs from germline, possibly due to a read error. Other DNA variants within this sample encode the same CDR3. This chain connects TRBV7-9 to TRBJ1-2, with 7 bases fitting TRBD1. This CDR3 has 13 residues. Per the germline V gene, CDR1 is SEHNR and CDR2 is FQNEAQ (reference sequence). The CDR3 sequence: CASSPGQHYGYTF. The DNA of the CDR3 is TGCGCCAGCAGCCCGGGACAGCACTATGGCTACACCTTC.

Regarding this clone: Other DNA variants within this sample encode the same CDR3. This CDR3 reads CAISESGGGEKLFF. In DNA, the CDR3 is TGTGCCATCAGTGAAAGTGGTGGGGGTGAAAAACTGTTTTTT. V is TRBV10-3 and J is TRBJ1-4, with a weak D call TRBD1 (5 bases). The CDR3 spans 14 residues. The germline gives CDR1 ENHRY, CDR2 SYGVKD. Trimming removed 3 bases from V and 7 bases from J, with 12 bases in between.

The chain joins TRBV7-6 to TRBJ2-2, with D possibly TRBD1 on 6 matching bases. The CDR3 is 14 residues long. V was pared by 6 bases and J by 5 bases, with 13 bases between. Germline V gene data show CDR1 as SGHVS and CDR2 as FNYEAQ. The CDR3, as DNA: TGTGCCAGCAGTTACGCTAGGGGGACCGGGGAGCTGTTTTTT. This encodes CASSYARGTGELFF.

CDR3 sequence: CASSQGTGFLPQHF. The CDR3 DNA reads TGTGCCAGCAGCCAGGGGACAGGGTTTCTGCCCCAGCATTTT. V gene TRBV3-1 (or the pseudogene TRBV3-2) combines with J gene TRBJ1-5; TRBD1 agrees at 9 bases. This CDR3 contains 14 residues. The germline V gene has CDR1 LGHDT and CDR2 YNNKEL (reference sequence). Germline trimming cut 3 bases from V and 9 bases from J; bases unmatched to any gene: 6.

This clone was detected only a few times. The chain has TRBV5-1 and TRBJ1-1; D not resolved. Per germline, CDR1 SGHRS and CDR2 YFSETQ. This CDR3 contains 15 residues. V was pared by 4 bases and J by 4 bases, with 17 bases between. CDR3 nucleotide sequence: TGCGCCAGCAGCCAAGACCATCCCGGGATCACTGAAGCTTTCTTT. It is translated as CASSQDHPGITEAFF.

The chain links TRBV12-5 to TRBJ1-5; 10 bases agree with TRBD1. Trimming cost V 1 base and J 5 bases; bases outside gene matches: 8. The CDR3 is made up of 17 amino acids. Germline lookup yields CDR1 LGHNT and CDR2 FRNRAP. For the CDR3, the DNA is TGTGCTAGTGGTTTGGCCCAGACAGGGGGCTCGGATCAGCCCCAGCATTTT. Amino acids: CASGLAQTGGSDQPQHF.

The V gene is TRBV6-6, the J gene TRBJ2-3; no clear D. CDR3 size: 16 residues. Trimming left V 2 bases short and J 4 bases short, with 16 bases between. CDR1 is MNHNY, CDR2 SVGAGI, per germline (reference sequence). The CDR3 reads CASSYLSLPRSDTQYF. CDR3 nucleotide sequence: TGTGCCAGCAGTTACCTGTCGCTTCCAAGGTCAGATACGCAGTATTTT.

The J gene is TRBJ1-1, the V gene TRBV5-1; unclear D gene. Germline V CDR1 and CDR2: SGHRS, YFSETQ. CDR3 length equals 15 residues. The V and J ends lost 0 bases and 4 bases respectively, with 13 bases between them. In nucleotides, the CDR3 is TGCGCCAGCAGCTTGGCTGGTGGGAGGCCCACTGAAGCTTTCTTT. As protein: CASSLAGGRPTEAFF.